The rows below give T cell receptor beta chains drawn from one sample of a study of metastatic and nonmetastatic thyroid tumors. TCRdb re-called clones from the PCR reads using MiXCR. The data hold tens of thousands of clones, with 25% observed a single time. What was sequenced was blood. Source of these receptors: a female donor with papillary thyroid cancer or a benign thyroid nodule (not recorded which). Some clones in this sample may be carry-over from other donors' samples. The CDR3 runs from the conserved cysteine through the conserved F or W. A D gene is named only where the DNA matches it firmly. Only part of the rows carry a size: once, few, many, or a class if the clone is expanded.

clone size: many
J gene: TRBJ1-3
D gene: TRBD1
V gene: TRBV20-1
CDR3 DNA: TGCAGTGCTATATCACGGGACAGTGGGATTAGCGGCACCATATATTTT
CDR3 protein: CSAISRDSGISGTIYF

clone size: many
J gene: TRBJ1-5
D gene: -
V gene: TRBV5-1
CDR3 DNA: TGCGCCAGCAGCTTGGGAACAGGGACCCATCAGCCCCAGCATTTT
CDR3 protein: CASSLGTGTHQPQHF

clone size: many
J gene: TRBJ2-3
D gene: TRBD2
V gene: TRBV4-2
CDR3 DNA: TGTGCCAGCAGCCCCCTGAGAGCGGGAGTCACAGATACGCAGTATTTT
CDR3 protein: CASSPLRAGVTDTQYF

clone size: few
J gene: TRBJ2-7
D gene: -
V gene: TRBV6-2/TRBV6-3
CDR3 DNA: TGTGCCAGCAGCCGCAAGTTGAGGGAATTGTCCTACGAGCAGTACTTC
CDR3 protein: CASSRKLRELSYEQYF

clone size: many
J gene: TRBJ1-1
D gene: -
V gene: TRBV6-4
CDR3 DNA: TGTGCCAGCAGGAAAGGGGCAGCTGTTACTGAAGCTTTCTTT
CDR3 protein: CASRKGAAVTEAFF

clone size: few
J gene: TRBJ2-7
D gene: -
V gene: TRBV12-3/TRBV12-4
CDR3 DNA: TGTGCCAGTAGGTCGGGGTCTTCCTACGAGCAGTACTTC
CDR3 protein: CASRSGSSYEQYF

clone size: -
J gene: TRBJ1-6
D gene: -
V gene: TRBV30
CDR3 DNA: TGTGCGTGGAGTGTCGGGGGGTCACGCCTCCACTTT
CDR3 protein: CAWSVGGSRLHF

clone size: medium-sized
J gene: TRBJ1-2
D gene: TRBD1
V gene: TRBV20-1
CDR3 DNA: TGCAGTGCTAGATCGACAGGGGGCTTAATAAAGGGCTACACCTTC
CDR3 protein: CSARSTGGLIKGYTF

clone size: many
J gene: TRBJ1-3
D gene: -
V gene: TRBV28
CDR3 DNA: TGTGCCAGCGGACAGCTCTCTGGAAACACCATATATTTT
CDR3 protein: CASGQLSGNTIYF

clone size: medium-sized
J gene: TRBJ1-6
D gene: -
V gene: TRBV28
CDR3 DNA: TGTGCCAGCCTCAAAAGCGGGGGGGCCGGTTCACCCCTCCACTTT
CDR3 protein: CASLKSGGAGSPLHF

clone size: many
J gene: TRBJ2-2
D gene: TRBD2
V gene: TRBV19
CDR3 DNA: TGTGCCAGTACCTTGACTAGCGGGAGGGCCCTCCCCGGGGAGCTGTTTTTT
CDR3 protein: CASTLTSGRALPGELFF

clone size: -
J gene: TRBJ1-2
D gene: -
V gene: TRBV20-1
CDR3 DNA: TGCAGTGCTAGAGACCGCCTGGGAGTAGGTCACTATGGCTACACCTTC
CDR3 protein: CSARDRLGVGHYGYTF

clone size: many
J gene: TRBJ2-1
D gene: TRBD2
V gene: TRBV19
CDR3 DNA: TGTGCCAGTAGTATACTAGCGGGATCCAATGAGCAGTTCTTC
CDR3 protein: CASSILAGSNEQFF

clone size: few
J gene: TRBJ1-2
D gene: -
V gene: TRBV27
CDR3 DNA: TGTGCCAGCAGTTTAGGCGGTCACTATGGCTACACCTTC
CDR3 protein: CASSLGGHYGYTF